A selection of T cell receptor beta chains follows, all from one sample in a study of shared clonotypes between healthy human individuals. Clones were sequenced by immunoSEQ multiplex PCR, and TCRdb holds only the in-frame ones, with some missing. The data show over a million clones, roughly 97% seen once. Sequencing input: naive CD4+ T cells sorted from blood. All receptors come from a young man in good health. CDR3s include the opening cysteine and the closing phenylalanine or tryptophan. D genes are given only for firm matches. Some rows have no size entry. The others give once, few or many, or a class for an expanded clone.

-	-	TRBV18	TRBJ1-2	CASSPVEDSYYGYTF	TGTGCCAGCTCACCAGTGGAGGACAGTTACTATGGCTACACCTTC
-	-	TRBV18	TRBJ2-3	CASSPARQGTDTQYF	TGTGCCAGCTCACCAGCGAGGCAGGGGACAGATACGCAGTATTTT
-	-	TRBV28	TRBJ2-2	CASISRGERWELFF	TGTGCCAGCATCTCTAGGGGGGAGCGATGGGAGCTGTTTTTT
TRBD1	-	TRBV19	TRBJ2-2	CASSIAPGQATRLNTGELFF	TGTGCCAGTAGTATAGCCCCGGGACAGGCAACGCGGTTGAACACCGGGGAGCTGTTTTTT
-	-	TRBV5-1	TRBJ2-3	CASSFIHGHTGDTQYF	TGCGCCAGCAGTTTCATACATGGACACACTGGGGATACGCAGTATTTT
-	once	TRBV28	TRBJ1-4	CASSTSTGSEKLFF	TGTGCCAGCAGTACAAGCACAGGGAGTGAAAAACTGTTTTTT
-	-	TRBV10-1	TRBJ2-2	CASSEPERRSNTGELFF	TGCGCCAGCAGTGAGCCAGAACGACGGTCGAACACCGGGGAGCTGTTTTTT
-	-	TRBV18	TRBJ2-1	CASSPLITSIHEQFF	TGTGCCAGCTCACCCCTCATTACTAGTATTCATGAGCAGTTCTTC
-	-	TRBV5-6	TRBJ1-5	CASSRDAANQPQHF	TGTGCCAGCAGCCGGGACGCAGCCAATCAGCCCCAGCATTTT
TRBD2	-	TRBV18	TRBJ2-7	CASSPLLAGGRHEQYF	TGTGCCAGCTCACCCCTACTAGCGGGAGGGCGGCACGAGCAGTACTTC
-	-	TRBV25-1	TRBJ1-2	CASSPGPSYGYTF	TGTGCCAGCAGTCCCGGGCCCTCGTATGGCTACACCTTC
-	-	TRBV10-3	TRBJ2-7	CATQIAQGQGEQYF	TGTGCCACCCAGATCGCCCAGGGTCAGGGGGAGCAGTACTTC
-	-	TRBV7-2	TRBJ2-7	CASSQPPGSWYF	TGTGCCAGCAGCCAACCACCAGGATCTTGGTACTTC
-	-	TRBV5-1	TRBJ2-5	CASTGREVQETQYF	TGCGCCAGCACCGGGCGAGAGGTTCAAGAGACCCAGTACTTC
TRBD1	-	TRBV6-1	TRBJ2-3	CASRATGGTDTQYF	TGTGCCAGCAGGGCGACAGGGGGAACAGATACGCAGTATTTT
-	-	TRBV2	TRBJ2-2	CASPRDGELFF	TGTGCCAGCCCCAGGGATGGGGAGCTGTTTTTT
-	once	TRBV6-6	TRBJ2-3	CASSIPGTDTQYF	TGTGCCAGCAGTATCCCGGGCACAGATACGCAGTATTTT
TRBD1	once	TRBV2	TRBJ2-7	CASSRQGERAQYF	TGTGCCAGCAGTAGACAGGGGGAGAGGGCGCAGTACTTC
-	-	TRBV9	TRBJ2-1	CASSVALVFDEQFF	TGTGCCAGCAGCGTAGCGTTGGTCTTTGATGAGCAGTTCTTC
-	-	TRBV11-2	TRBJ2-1	CASSPYNEQFF	TGTGCCAGCAGCCCTTACAATGAGCAGTTCTTC
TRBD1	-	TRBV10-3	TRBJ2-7	CAIRGGQGSSHEQYF	TGTGCCATCAGAGGGGGACAGGGGAGTTCCCACGAGCAGTACTTC
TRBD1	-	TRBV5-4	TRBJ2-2	CASSSGTGTTIRGAVF	TGTGCCAGCAGCTCCGGGACAGGGACCACCATTCGGGGAGCTGTTTTT
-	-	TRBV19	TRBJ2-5	CASALGGLWETQYF	TGTGCCAGTGCCCTCGGCGGGCTCTGGGAGACCCAGTACTTC
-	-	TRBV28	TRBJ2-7	CASSPSGAGGSYEQYF	TGTGCCAGCAGCCCCTCGGGGGCAGGGGGGTCCTACGAGCAGTACTTC
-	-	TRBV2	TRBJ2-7	CASSEQGPSEQYF	TGTGCCAGCAGTGAGCAGGGGCCAAGCGAGCAGTACTTC
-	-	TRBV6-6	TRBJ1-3	CASLFSSGNTIYF	TGTGCCAGCCTATTCAGCTCTGGAAACACCATATATTTT
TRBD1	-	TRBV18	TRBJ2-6	CASSRGQFSGANVLTF	TGTGCCAGCTCACGGGGACAGTTCTCTGGGGCCAACGTCCTGACTTTC
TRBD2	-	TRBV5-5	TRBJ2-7	CASSRGLAGVDYEQYF	TGTGCCAGCAGCCGGGGACTAGCGGGAGTGGACTACGAGCAGTACTTC
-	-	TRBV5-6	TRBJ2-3	CASSLSPALTTDTQYF	TGTGCCAGCAGCTTGTCGCCGGCGCTCACCACAGATACGCAGTATTTT
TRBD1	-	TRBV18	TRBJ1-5	CASSPQGGGNQPQHF	TGTGCCAGCTCGCCGCAGGGGGGTGGCAATCAGCCCCAGCATTTT
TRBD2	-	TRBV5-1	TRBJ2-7	CASSPGRGFHEQYF	TGCGCCAGCAGCCCAGGGCGGGGGTTCCACGAGCAGTACTTC
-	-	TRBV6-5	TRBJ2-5	CAIIRGRRGQETQYF	TGTGCCATAATCAGGGGCCGCCGGGGGCAAGAGACCCAGTACTTC
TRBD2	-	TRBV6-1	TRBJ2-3	CASSETLASGTSTDTQYF	TGTGCCAGCAGTGAAACCCTGGCTAGCGGGACCAGCACAGATACGCAGTATTTT
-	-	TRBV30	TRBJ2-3	CAWSPWGSGSTDTQYF	TGTGCCTGGAGCCCCTGGGGGAGTGGAAGCACAGATACGCAGTATTTT
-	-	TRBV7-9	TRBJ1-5	CASSLTVNQPQHF	TGTGCCAGCAGCTTGACGGTGAATCAGCCCCAGCATTTT
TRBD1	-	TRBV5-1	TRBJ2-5	CASSTGTGVETQYF	TGCGCCAGCAGCACCGGGACAGGGGTAGAGACCCAGTACTTC
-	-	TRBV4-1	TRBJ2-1	CASSSRLGSEQFF	TGCGCCAGCAGCTCCAGGTTGGGGAGTGAGCAGTTCTTC
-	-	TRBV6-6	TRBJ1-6	CASGVGRPLHF	TGTGCCAGCGGAGTCGGGAGGCCCCTCCACTTT
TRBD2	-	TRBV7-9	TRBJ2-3	CASSPIQRGAPADTQYF	TGTGCCAGCAGCCCTATTCAGCGGGGGGCGCCGGCAGATACGCAGTATTTT
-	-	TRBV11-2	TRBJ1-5	CASSLENPGHLLVQPQHF	TGTGCCAGCAGCTTAGAGAACCCGGGACACCTGCTAGTTCAGCCCCAGCATTTT
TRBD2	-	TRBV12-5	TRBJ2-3	CASGESGLANPDTQYF	TGTGCTAGTGGAGAGAGCGGACTAGCGAACCCAGATACGCAGTATTTT
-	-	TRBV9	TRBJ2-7	CASSSLPASYEQYF	TGTGCCAGCAGCAGTCTTCCAGCTTCTTACGAGCAGTACTTC
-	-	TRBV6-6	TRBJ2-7	CASSLDGYEQYF	TGTGCCAGCAGCCTCGACGGCTACGAGCAGTACTTC
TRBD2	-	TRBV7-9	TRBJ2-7	CASSLVLSGLAGDREQYF	TGTGCCAGCAGCTTAGTATTATCGGGACTAGCGGGAGATAGGGAGCAGTACTTC
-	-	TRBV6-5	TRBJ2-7	CASKRDNSYEQYF	TGTGCCAGCAAGAGGGACAACTCCTACGAGCAGTACTTC
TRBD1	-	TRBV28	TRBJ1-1	CASRPGTGRTEAFF	TGTGCCAGCAGGCCCGGGACAGGGCGGACTGAAGCTTTCTTT
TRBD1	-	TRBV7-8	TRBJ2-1	CASSSVAVLQGDGRNEQFF	TGTGCCAGCAGCTCCGTGGCCGTTCTTCAGGGGGATGGGAGAAATGAGCAGTTCTTC
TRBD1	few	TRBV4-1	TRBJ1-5	CASSLQGDQPQHF	TGCGCCAGCAGCCTACAGGGGGATCAGCCCCAGCATTTT
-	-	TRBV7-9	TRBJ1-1	CASSLTQGVPEAFF	TGTGCCAGCAGCTTAACCCAGGGCGTCCCTGAAGCTTTCTTT
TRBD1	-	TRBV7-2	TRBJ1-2	CASSLGGQGVDYGYTF	TGTGCCAGCAGCTTGGGGGGTCAGGGGGTAGACTATGGCTACACCTTC
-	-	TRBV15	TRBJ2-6	CATSILGNSGANVLTF	TGTGCCACCAGCATTTTAGGGAACTCTGGGGCCAACGTCCTGACTTTC
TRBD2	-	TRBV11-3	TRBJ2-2	CASSLAGRPATGELFF	TGTGCCAGCAGCTTAGCCGGGAGGCCGGCCACCGGGGAGCTGTTTTTT
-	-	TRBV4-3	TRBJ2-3	CASSQVTFHTQYF	TGCGCCAGCAGCCAAGTGACCTTCCATACGCAGTATTTT